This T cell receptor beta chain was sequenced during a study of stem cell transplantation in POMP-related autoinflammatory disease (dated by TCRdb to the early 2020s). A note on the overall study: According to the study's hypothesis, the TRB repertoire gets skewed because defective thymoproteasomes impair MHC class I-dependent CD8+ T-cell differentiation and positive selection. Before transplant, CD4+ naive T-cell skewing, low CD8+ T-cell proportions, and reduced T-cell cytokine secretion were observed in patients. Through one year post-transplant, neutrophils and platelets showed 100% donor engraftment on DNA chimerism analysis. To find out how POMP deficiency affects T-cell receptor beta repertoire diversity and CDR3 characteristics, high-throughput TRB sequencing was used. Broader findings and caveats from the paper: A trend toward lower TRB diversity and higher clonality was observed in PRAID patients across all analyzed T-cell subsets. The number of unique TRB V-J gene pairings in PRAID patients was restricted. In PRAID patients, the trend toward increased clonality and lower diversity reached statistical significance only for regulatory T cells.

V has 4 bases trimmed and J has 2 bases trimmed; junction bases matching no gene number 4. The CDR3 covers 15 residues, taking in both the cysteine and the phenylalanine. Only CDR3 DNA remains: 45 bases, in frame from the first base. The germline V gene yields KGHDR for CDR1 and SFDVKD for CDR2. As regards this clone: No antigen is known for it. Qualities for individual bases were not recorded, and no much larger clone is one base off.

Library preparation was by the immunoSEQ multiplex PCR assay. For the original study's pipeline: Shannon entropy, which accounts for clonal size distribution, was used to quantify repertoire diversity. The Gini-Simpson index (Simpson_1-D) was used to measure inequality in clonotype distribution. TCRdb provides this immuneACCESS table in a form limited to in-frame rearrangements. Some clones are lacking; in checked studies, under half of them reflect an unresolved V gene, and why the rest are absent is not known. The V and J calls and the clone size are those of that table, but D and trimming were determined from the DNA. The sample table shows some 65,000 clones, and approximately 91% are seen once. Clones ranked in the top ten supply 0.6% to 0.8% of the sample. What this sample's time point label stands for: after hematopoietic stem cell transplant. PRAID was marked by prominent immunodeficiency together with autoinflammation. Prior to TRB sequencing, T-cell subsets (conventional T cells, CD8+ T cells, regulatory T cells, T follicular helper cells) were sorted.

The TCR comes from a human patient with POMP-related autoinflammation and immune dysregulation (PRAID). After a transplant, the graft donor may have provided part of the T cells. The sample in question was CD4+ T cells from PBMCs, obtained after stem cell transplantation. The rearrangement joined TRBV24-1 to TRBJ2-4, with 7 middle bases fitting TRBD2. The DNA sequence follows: TGTGCCACCAGTGACCCGGGAGGATCCAAAAACATTCAGTACTTC. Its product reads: CATSDPGGSKNIQYF.